This record looks at one T cell receptor beta chain sequence and its context. The same CDR3 also results from other DNA sequences found in this sample. This specimen belongs to a study of shared clonotypes between healthy human individuals. Study at large: The study used three CD4 naive, three CD4 memory, two CD8 naive and one CD8 memory plate per donor.

The assay used deep level. The table came from immunoSEQ multiplex PCR; TCRdb's copy has only in-frame clones and leaves some out. This sample has millions of clones, with about 95% found just once. Naive-designated CD8 cells lacked CD45RO, were positively enriched for CCR7, and omitted terminally differentiated effector memory CD45RA+ cells. The CDR3 is made up of 15 amino acids. V dropped 6 bases and J dropped 0; count of bases not matched to a gene: 3. The germline V gene encodes CDR1 MNHEY and CDR2 SMNVEV (reference sequence). This sequence joins TRBV27 and TRBJ2-1; 9 bases fit TRBD2. This TCR was recovered from a man in his late teens or twenties in good health. Source material: naive CD8+ T cells sorted from blood. Written as DNA, the CDR3 is TGTGCCAGCAGCCTTAGCGGGAGCTCCTACAATGAGCAGTTCTTC. This translates into CASSLSGSSYNEQFF.